A single sample is the source of the 19 T cell receptor beta chains below, sequenced in a study of cytomegalovirus exposure and HLA in healthy donors. The PCR ran on 60 Vbeta and 13 Jbeta primers. Clones were read by immunoSEQ multiplex PCR, and TCRdb kept only the in-frame ones, dropping some. The sample gives over 90,000 clones, 65% to 85% of which show up once; less than 15% is in the top ten. The sample taken for sequencing was PBMCs. These receptors were collected from a woman in her 70s in good health and CMV-seropositive.

As DNA, the CDR3 is TGCGCCAGCAGCGAAGTACTCTCCTACGAGCAGTACTTC. Its translation is CASSEVLSYEQYF. V gene TRBV4-3 combines with J gene TRBJ2-7, with D unresolved. Trimming left V 5 bases short and J 0 bases short, with 8 bases between. The CDR3 extends over 13 amino acids. Germline CDR1 is LGHNA and CDR2 is YSLEER.

The rearrangement joins TRBV6-1 to TRBJ2-3; 8 bases map to TRBD1. The CDR3 runs to 14 residues. Germline CDR1 and CDR2: MNHNS and SASEGT. Trimming at V came to 2 bases and at J to 4 bases, leaving 2 bases not matched to a gene. This CDR3 is CASSEQGAADTQYF. The CDR3 DNA reads TGTGCCAGCAGTGAACAGGGGGCGGCAGATACGCAGTATTTT.

This clone appeared a few times. The CDR3 DNA reads as TGTGCCATCACGGCGGAGAGCTCCTACAATGAGCAGTTCTTC. Translating gives CAITAESSYNEQFF. The genes are TRBV10-3 and TRBJ2-1; D unresolved. Trimming took off 7 bases at V and 0 bases at J, with 10 bases between the two ends. The CDR3 sequence is 14 residues long. Germline V gives CDR1 ENHRY, CDR2 SYGVKD.

This chain links TRBV29-1 with TRBJ2-7; 8 bases are a match to TRBD2. The V gene end was trimmed by 7 bases and the J gene end by 0 bases; junction bases not matched to a gene: 2. The CDR3 loop spans 12 amino acids. Germline V gives CDR1 SQVTM, CDR2 ANQGSEA. Here the CDR3 DNA reads TGCAGCGGGACTAGCCCCTCCTACGAGCAGTACTTC. Its translation: CSGTSPSYEQYF.

The chain uses TRBV7-2 and TRBJ2-5; D not certain. Germline assignment: CDR1 SGHTA and CDR2 FQGNSA. The CDR3 is 15 residues long. The V and J ends lost 1 base and 3 bases respectively, with 12 bases between them. CDR3 residues: CASSLGWYGEETQYF. The DNA for the CDR3 is TGTGCCAGCAGCTTAGGGTGGTACGGAGAAGAGACCCAGTACTTC. Full variable domain (remainder filled in from reference TRBV7-2 and TRBJ2-5): GAGVSQSPSNKVTEKGKDVELRCDPISGHTALYWYRQSLGQGLEFLIYFQGNSAPDKSGLPSDRFSAERTGGSVSTLTIQRTQQEDSAVYLCASSLGWYGEETQYFGPGTRLLVL.

This chain links TRBV13 with TRBJ2-3; no clear D gene. This CDR3 comprises 15 residues. CDR1 PRHDT and CDR2 FYEKMQ come from the germline V gene (reference sequence). The germline V and J ends were trimmed by 0 bases and 1 base, with 8 bases remaining between them. CDR3 region: CASSLGGQGTDTQYF. CDR3 in DNA: TGTGCCAGCAGCTTAGGGGGCCAAGGCACAGATACGCAGTATTTT.

The genes are TRBV29-1 and TRBJ1-5; D may be TRBD1 (5 bases). CDR3 length: 14 amino acids. Germline CDR1 SQVTM, CDR2 ANQGSEA. Trimming took off 5 bases at V and 0 bases at J, with 11 bases between the two ends. The CDR3 DNA reads TGCAGCGTTCGAACAGGTTATAGCAATCAGCCCCAGCATTTT. As protein: CSVRTGYSNQPQHF.

The gene calls are TRBV4-1 and TRBJ2-5; tentatively, D is TRBD2 (6 bases). The DNA end favors TRBJ2-7, so the J call may be wrong. Per germline, CDR1 MGHRA and CDR2 YSYEKL. The CDR3 extends over 16 amino acids. Written as DNA, the CDR3 is TGCGCCAGCAGCCACGTGGGAGGATTTGCCTCCTACGAGCAGTACTTC. Translated: CASSHVGGFASYEQYF.

V usage is TRBV27 and J usage is TRBJ2-2; 11 bases line up with TRBD2. J was trimmed by 4 bases and V by 3 bases; bases with no gene match: 7. Germline-derived CDR1 and CDR2 are MNHEY and SMNVEV (reference sequence). The CDR3 has 17 amino acids. CDR3 DNA sequence: TGTGCCAGCAGTTTTACTAGCGGGAGTTCGGGCACCGGGGAGCTGTTTTTT. This codes for CASSFTSGSSGTGELFF.

The chain recombines TRBV15 with TRBJ1-5; D uncertain. The CDR3 loop spans 14 amino acids. Germline lookup yields CDR1 LNHNV and CDR2 YYDKDF (reference sequence). The germline V and J ends were trimmed by 0 bases and 4 bases, with 7 bases remaining between them. The CDR3 reads CATSRDYANQPQHF. The CDR3 DNA sequence: TGTGCCACCAGCAGAGATTACGCGAATCAGCCCCAGCATTTT.

The V gene is TRBV7-9, the J gene TRBJ2-5, with 8 nucleotides matching TRBD2. With 1 base clipped from V and 0 bases from J, the junction kept 7 bases outside the gene matches. The CDR3 covers 17 residues. Germline CDR1 and CDR2: SEHNR and FQNEAQ (reference sequence). In DNA form, the CDR3 reads TGTGCCAGCAGCTTAGATGGTAGCGGGGTGTACCAAGAGACCCAGTACTTC. As protein: CASSLDGSGVYQETQYF.

The chain employs TRBV5-1 and TRBJ2-7; 7 bases line up with TRBD2. This CDR3 has 14 residues. Trimming at V came to 1 base and at J to 2 bases, leaving 3 bases not matched to a gene. Per the germline V gene, CDR1 is SGHRS and CDR2 is YFSETQ. The CDR3 nucleotides are TGCGCCAGCAGCTTGTTCGGGAGGACCTACGAGCAGTACTTC. Protein product: CASSLFGRTYEQYF.

This clone was counted only a few times. The chain has TRBV27 and TRBJ2-1; 13 nucleotides align to TRBD2. The length of the CDR3 is 20 residues. Germline values: CDR1 MNHEY, CDR2 SMNVEV (reference sequence). The ends lost 8 bases at V and 4 bases at J; junction bases unmatched: 20. The CDR3 nucleotides read TGTGCCAGCTTACTTAGGGGACTAGCGGGAAGGCTCGCTATGTACAATGAGCAGTTCTTC. It encodes CASLLRGLAGRLAMYNEQFF.

CDR3 protein: CAISEISPSYEQYF. The CDR3 DNA reads as TGTGCCATCAGTGAAATAAGCCCTTCCTACGAGCAGTACTTC. The chain employs TRBV10-3 and TRBJ2-7; no clear D. V was pared by 3 bases and J by 1 base, with 10 bases between. The CDR3 extends over 14 amino acids. Germline loops: CDR1 ENHRY, CDR2 SYGVKD.

The chain uses TRBV7-9 and TRBJ1-6, with a possible D match to TRBD1 (5 bases). The germline gives CDR1 SEHNR, CDR2 FQNEAQ (reference sequence). The CDR3 spans 13 residues. The ends were cut back, 1 base at V and 7 bases at J, with 5 bases in the middle. CDR3 sequence reads: CASSLDRNSPLHF. CDR3 sequence (DNA): TGTGCCAGCAGCTTAGACAGGAATTCACCCCTCCACTTT.

The chain recombines TRBV6-6 with TRBJ1-1; D uncertain. This CDR3 contains 13 residues. The V gene's germline CDR1 is MNHNY and CDR2 SVGAGI (reference sequence). V was shortened by 1 base and J by 1 base, with 4 bases between the two germline ends. The CDR3 loop reads CASSYLENTEAFF. CDR3 in DNA: TGTGCCAGCAGTTACTTAGAGAACACTGAAGCTTTCTTT.

The rearrangement joins TRBV29-1 to TRBJ2-1; 8 nucleotides agree with TRBD1. V dropped 6 bases and J dropped 5; count of bases not matched to a gene: 6. The germline V gene encodes CDR1 SQVTM and CDR2 ANQGSEA. The length of the CDR3 is 13 residues. The DNA of the CDR3 is TGCAGCGTCCCTCGGACAGGGAACAATGAGCAGTTCTTC. Protein sequence: CSVPRTGNNEQFF.

A word on this clone: This sample also contains other DNA sequences that code for the same CDR3. The chain carries TRBV7-3 and TRBJ2-7, with 8 bases that match TRBD1. This CDR3 comprises 13 residues. Germline assignment: CDR1 SGHTA and CDR2 FQGTGA. J gave up 7 bases and V 3 bases, and 5 bases lay outside the gene matches. For the CDR3, the DNA is TGTGCCAGCAGCTTGACAGGGGTAGGAGAGCAGTACTTC. Translation: CASSLTGVGEQYF. The complete variable domain, with remaining parts taken from reference TRBV7-3 and TRBJ2-7, reads GAGVSQTPSNKVTEKGKYVELRCDPISGHTALYWYRQSLGQGPEFLIYFQGTGAADDSGLPNDRFFAVRPEGSVSTLKIQRTERGDSAVYLCASSLTGVGEQYFGPGTRLTVT.

This chain uses TRBV9 with TRBJ2-5; D perhaps matches TRBD2 (7 bases). CDR1 is SGDLS, CDR2 YYNGEE, per germline. The V and J ends lost 5 bases and 5 bases respectively, with 19 bases between them. The CDR3 is 15 amino acids. The CDR3 coding sequence is TGTGCCAGCAGTGACTCCGGGGGGCAGGGGGAGACCCAGTACTTC. Its protein is CASSDSGGQGETQYF.